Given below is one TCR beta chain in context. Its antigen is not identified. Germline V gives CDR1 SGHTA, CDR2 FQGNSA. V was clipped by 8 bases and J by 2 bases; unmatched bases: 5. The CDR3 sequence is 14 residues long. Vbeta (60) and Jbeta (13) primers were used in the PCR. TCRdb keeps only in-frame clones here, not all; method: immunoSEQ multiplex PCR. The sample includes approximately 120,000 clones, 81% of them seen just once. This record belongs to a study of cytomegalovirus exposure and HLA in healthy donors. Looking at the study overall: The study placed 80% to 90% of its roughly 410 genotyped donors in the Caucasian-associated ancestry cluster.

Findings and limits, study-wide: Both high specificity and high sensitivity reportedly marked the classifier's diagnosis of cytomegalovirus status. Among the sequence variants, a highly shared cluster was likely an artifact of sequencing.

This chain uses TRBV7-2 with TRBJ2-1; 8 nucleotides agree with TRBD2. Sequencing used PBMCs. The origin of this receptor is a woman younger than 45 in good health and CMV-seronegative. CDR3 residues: CASLGRDAYNEQFF. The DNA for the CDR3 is TGTGCCAGCCTCGGGAGGGATGCCTACAATGAGCAGTTCTTC.